This T cell receptor beta chain came from a study of blood T cell repertoires in COVID-19. In the study overall: The United States, Italy and Spain supplied acute and convalescent COVID-19 samples. PBMCs, B-cell-depleted T cells, or T cells were the source of the cDNA or gDNA that made up the material.

Germline-derived CDR1 and CDR2 are MNHNS and SASEGT. Trimming cost V 3 bases and J 1 base, with 6 bases left between them. The CDR3 loop spans 13 amino acids. Per the original data handling: Reference gene primer amplification gave estimated nucleated cell counts. Here immunoSEQ multiplex PCR was the method, and the copy in TCRdb shows in-frame clones only, minus some. That table furnishes V, J and clone size, whereas the DNA furnished D and trimming. The repertoire holds 100,000 or so clones, with 84% as singletons. J is TRBJ1-1 and V is TRBV6-1; D gene uncertain. The sequence was obtained from a man in his forties with active or convalescent COVID-19. The sample consisted of peripheral blood. The CDR3 DNA follows: TGTGCCAGCAGTGAGACACGGAACACTGAAGCTTTCTTT. As protein: CASSETRNTEAFF.